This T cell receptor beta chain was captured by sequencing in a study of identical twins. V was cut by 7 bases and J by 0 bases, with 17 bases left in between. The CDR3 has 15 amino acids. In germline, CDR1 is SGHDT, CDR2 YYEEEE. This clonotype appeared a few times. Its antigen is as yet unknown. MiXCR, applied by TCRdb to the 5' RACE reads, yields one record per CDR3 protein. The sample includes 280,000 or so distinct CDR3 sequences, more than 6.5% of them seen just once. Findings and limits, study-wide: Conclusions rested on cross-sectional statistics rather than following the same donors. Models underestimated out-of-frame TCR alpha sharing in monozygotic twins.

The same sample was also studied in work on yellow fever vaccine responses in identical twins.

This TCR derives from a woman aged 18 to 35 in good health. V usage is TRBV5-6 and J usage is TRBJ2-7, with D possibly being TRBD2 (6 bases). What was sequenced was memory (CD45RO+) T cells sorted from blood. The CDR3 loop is CASHAGSQGSYEQYF. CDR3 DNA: TGTGCCAGCCACGCCGGGAGTCAGGGCTCCTACGAGCAGTACTTC.